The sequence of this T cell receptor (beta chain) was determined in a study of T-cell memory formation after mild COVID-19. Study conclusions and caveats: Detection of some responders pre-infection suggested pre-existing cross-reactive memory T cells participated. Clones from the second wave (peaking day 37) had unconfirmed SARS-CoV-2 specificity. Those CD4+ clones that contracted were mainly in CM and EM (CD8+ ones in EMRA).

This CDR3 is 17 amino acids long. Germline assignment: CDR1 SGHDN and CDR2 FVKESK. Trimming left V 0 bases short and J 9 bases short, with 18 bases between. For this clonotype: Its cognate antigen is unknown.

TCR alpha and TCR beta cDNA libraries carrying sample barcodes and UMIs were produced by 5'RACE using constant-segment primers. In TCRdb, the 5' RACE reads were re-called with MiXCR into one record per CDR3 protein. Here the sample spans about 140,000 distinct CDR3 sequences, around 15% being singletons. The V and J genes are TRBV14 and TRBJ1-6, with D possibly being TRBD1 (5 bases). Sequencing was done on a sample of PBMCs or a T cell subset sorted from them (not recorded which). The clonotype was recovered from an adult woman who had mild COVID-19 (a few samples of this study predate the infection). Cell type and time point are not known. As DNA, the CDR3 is TGTGCCAGCAGCCAAGATTGGGGCGCAGGGATAAGTTCACCCCTCCACTTT. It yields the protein CASSQDWGAGISSPLHF.